The 8 T cell receptor beta chains reported below all come from one sample, sequenced in a study of blood T cell repertoires in COVID-19 (TCRdb year 2020). Libraries came from the immunoSEQ multiplex PCR assay. This immuneACCESS table, as held by TCRdb, lists in-frame sequences with V and J called but not all clones. Of the missing ones, under half trace to an unresolved V gene in checked studies; the others have no known cause. The sample records 200,000 or so clones, 85% to 90% of which are singletons. The top ten clonotypes cover 5.9% of the sample. The sequencing sample was made of peripheral blood. Receptors originate from a man at least 80 years old with acute or convalescent COVID-19.

Only one count was recorded for this clone. The sample has other DNA sequences that encode this CDR3 too. This rearrangement joins TRBV12-3 or TRBV12-4 to TRBJ2-5, with D maybe TRBD2 (5 bases). Between the trimmed V and J ends, which lost 5 bases and 1 base, there was a span of 8 bases. This CDR3 is built from 13 residues. CDR3 sequence (DNA): TGTGCCAGCAGTCTCCGGGGCCAAGAGACCCAGTACTTC. This encodes CASSLRGQETQYF.

The chain uses TRBV6-5 and TRBJ2-2; 7 positions match TRBD1. The germline gives CDR1 MNHEY, CDR2 SVGAGI. Germline trimming cut 5 bases from V and 0 bases from J; bases unmatched to any gene: 3. The CDR3 has 15 residues. The CDR3 sequence is CASSRDSPNTGELFF. The CDR3 region has the DNA TGTGCCAGCAGTCGGGACAGTCCGAACACCGGGGAGCTGTTTTTT.

The V call is TRBV5-5, the J call TRBJ1-1; D is unresolved. Trimming cost V 2 bases and J 1 base, with 15 bases left between them. CDR1 is SGHKS and CDR2 is YYEKEE in the germline V gene (reference sequence). There are 16 residues in the CDR3. CDR3 DNA sequence: TGTGCCAGCAGCTTCGCTACAGCCACTTGGAACACTGAAGCTTTCTTT. Translating it yields CASSFATATWNTEAFF.

The chain links TRBV19 to TRBJ1-6, with 10 positions matching TRBD1. Germline V gene lookup returns CDR1 LNHDA and CDR2 SQIVND (reference sequence). Trimming at V came to 8 bases and at J to 6 bases, leaving 10 bases not matched to a gene. This CDR3 spans 16 amino acids. In DNA form, the CDR3 reads TGTGCCAGTTCGACCATGGACAGGGGGACTAATTCACCCCTCCACTTT. It specifies CASSTMDRGTNSPLHF.

The rearrangement uses TRBV5-1 and TRBJ1-6; weak D call: TRBD1 (5 bases). V lost 0 bases and J 6 bases, leaving 16 bases between the germline ends. This CDR3 is 17 amino acids long. Germline CDR1 is SGHRS and CDR2 is YFSETQ. The CDR3 DNA reads as TGCGCCAGCAGCTTGGCCTTGGAGGGGTCGGGTAATTCACCCCTCCACTTT. It specifies CASSLALEGSGNSPLHF.

The count of this clone is one. This chain uses TRBV27 with TRBJ2-2; D gene ambiguous. Trimming stripped 5 bases from V and 7 bases from J, with 8 bases between. CDR1 is MNHEY and CDR2 is SMNVEV in the germline V gene (reference sequence). This CDR3 has 12 amino acids. Here the CDR3 DNA reads TGTGCCAGCAGTCCCGGTCTCGGGGAGCTGTTTTTT. Its protein product is CASSPGLGELFF.

The chain uses TRBV29-1 and TRBJ1-4; TRBD1 might be the D (5 bases). The V gene lost 2 bases and the J gene lost 8 bases, with 12 bases spanning the gap. The germline V gene has CDR1 SQVTM and CDR2 ANQGSEA. The CDR3 sequence is 13 residues long. The chain's CDR3 is CSVEFQGSEKLFF. As DNA, the CDR3 is TGCAGCGTTGAATTCCAGGGTAGCGAAAAACTGTTTTTT.

The chain couples TRBV12-3 or TRBV12-4 to TRBJ1-4; unclear D gene. Trimming took off 7 bases at V and 7 bases at J, with 13 bases between the two ends. The CDR3 runs 13 residues. CDR3 protein: CASTLSGSEKLFF. The CDR3 bases are TGTGCCAGCACCCTTTCCGGGAGTGAAAAACTGTTTTTT.